The T cell receptor beta chain described here comes from a study of blood T cell repertoires in COVID-19. Trimming cost V 3 bases and J 0 bases, with 15 bases left between them. Germline CDR1 and CDR2: DFQATT and SNEGSKA (reference sequence). The CDR3 length is 16 residues. Using immunoSEQ multiplex PCR, the repertoire was profiled, and TCRdb retains in-frame clones only, with some absent. The sample lists some 200,000 clones; roughly 80% were seen once. J is TRBJ1-3 and V is TRBV20-1, with D uncertain. Sequencing was performed on peripheral blood. The source of this sequence is a woman in her sixties or seventies who had recovered from COVID-19. The CDR3 nucleotides are TGCAGTGCTAGTCCTCAATATACAGTCTCTGGAAACACCATATATTTT. Translation: CSASPQYTVSGNTIYF.